Included here is one T cell receptor beta chain sequence, with context. The protocol was immunoSEQ multiplex PCR, while the TCRdb copy is restricted to in-frame clones and leaves out a portion. The sample holds more than 100,000 clones, roughly 85% seen once. This specimen belongs to a study of blood T cell repertoires in COVID-19. Overall study context: Some COVID-19 samples were acute and others convalescent; all came from the United States, Italy and Spain.

The specimen was peripheral blood. The receptor was derived from a man aged 35-49 years with acute or convalescent COVID-19.

The CDR3 loop is CASSVSPGQPTPSSGNTIYF. The CDR3 DNA reads as TGTGCCAGCAGCGTCAGCCCAGGACAGCCGACCCCTAGCTCTGGAAACACCATATATTTT. The chain combines TRBV9 with TRBJ1-3, with D perhaps matching TRBD1 (6 bases). Trimming took 2 bases from V and 0 from J, leaving 24 bases between them. CDR3 size: 20 residues. The germline V gene has CDR1 SGDLS and CDR2 YYNGEE.